This T cell receptor (beta chain) was recovered during a study of blood T cell repertoires in COVID-19. Study-level background: From T cells, B-cell-depleted T cells, or PBMCs came the material, which was cDNA or gDNA.

In the original workflow: It was from reference gene primer amplification that nucleated cell counts were estimated. The method was immunoSEQ multiplex PCR; TCRdb's version includes in-frame clones alone and lacks a portion of them. D and trimming come from the DNA, and the V and J calls and clone size come from that table. This table holds approximately 150,000 clones, around 83% found once. The receptor was derived from a woman aged 70-85 years who had recovered from COVID-19. What was sequenced was peripheral blood.

The CDR3 sequence: CASSLGASYRGYEQYF. The CDR3 DNA is TGTGCCAGCAGCTTAGGGGCAAGTTACAGGGGGTACGAGCAGTACTTC. The rearrangement joins TRBV11-2 to TRBJ2-7; 8 bases line up with TRBD1. Germline trimming cut 1 base from V and 4 bases from J; bases unmatched to any gene: 9. The length of the CDR3 is 16 residues. CDR1 is SGHAT and CDR2 is FQNNGV in the germline V gene.